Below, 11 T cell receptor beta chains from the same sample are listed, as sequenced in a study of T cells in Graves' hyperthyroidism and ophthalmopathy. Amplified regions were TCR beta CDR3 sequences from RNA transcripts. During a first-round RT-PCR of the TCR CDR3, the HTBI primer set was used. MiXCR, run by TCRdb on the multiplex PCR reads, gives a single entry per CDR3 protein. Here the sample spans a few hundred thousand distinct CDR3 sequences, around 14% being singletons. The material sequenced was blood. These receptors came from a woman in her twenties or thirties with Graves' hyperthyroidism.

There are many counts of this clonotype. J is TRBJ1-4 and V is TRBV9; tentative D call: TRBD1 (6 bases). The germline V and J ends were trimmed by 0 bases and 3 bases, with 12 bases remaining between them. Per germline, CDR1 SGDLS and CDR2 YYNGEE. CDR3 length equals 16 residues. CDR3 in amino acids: CASSVAQDSPNEKLFF. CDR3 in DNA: TGTGCCAGCAGCGTAGCCCAGGACAGCCCTAATGAAAAACTGTTTTTT.

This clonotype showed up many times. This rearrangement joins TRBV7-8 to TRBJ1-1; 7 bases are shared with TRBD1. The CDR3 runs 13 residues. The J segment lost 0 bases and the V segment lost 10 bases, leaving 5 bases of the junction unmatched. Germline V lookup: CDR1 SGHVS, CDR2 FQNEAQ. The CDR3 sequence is CATQGQMNTEAFF. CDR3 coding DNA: TGTGCCACCCAGGGACAGATGAACACTGAAGCTTTCTTT.

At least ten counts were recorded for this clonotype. Here the CDR3 reads CSASTGFEQFF. In DNA form, the CDR3 reads TGCAGTGCGAGTACAGGGTTTGAGCAGTTCTTC. The J gene is TRBJ2-1, the V gene TRBV20-1, with D tentatively TRBD1 (6 bases). The CDR3 length is 11 residues. The V gene lost 6 bases and the J gene lost 9 bases, with 12 bases spanning the gap. Germline CDR1 and CDR2: DFQATT and SNEGSKA (reference sequence).

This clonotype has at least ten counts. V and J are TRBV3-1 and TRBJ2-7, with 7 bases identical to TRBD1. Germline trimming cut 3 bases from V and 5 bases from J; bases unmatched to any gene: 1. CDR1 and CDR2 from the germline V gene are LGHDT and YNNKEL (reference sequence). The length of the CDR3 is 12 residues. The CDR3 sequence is CASSQTGNEQYF. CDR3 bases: TGTGCCAGCAGCCAGACAGGGAACGAGCAGTACTTC.

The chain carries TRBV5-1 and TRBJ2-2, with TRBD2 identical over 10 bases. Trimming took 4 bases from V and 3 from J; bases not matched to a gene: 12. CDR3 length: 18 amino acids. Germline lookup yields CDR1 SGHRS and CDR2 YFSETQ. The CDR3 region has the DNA TGCGCCAGCAGCCTAACCGGGACTAGCGCCCCGGACACCGGGGAGCTGTTTTTT. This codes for CASSLTGTSAPDTGELFF.

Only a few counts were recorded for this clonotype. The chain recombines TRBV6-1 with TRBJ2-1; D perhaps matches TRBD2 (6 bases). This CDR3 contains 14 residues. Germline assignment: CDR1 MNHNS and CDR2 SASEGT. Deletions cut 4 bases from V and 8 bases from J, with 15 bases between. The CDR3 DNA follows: TGTGCCAGCAGTGGAGGGACTCCCATAGATGAGCAGTTCTTC. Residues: CASSGGTPIDEQFF.

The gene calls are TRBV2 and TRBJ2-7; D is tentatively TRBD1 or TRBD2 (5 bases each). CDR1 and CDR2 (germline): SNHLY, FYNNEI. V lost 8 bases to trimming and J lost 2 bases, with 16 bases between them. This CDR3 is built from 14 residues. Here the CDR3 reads CASRGTRDTYEQYF. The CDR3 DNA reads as TGTGCCAGCCGTGGGACCCGCGACACCTACGAGCAGTACTTC.

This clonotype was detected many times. CDR3 nucleotide sequence: TGTGCCAGCAGCCCTAGGACAGACCAAGAGACCCAGTACTTC. It translates to CASSPRTDQETQYF. This chain connects TRBV7-9 to TRBJ2-5; TRBD1 might be the D (6 bases). The CDR3 runs 14 residues. From germline, CDR1 is SEHNR and CDR2 FQNEAQ (reference sequence). V lost 5 bases, J lost 0 bases, and 10 bases lay in between.

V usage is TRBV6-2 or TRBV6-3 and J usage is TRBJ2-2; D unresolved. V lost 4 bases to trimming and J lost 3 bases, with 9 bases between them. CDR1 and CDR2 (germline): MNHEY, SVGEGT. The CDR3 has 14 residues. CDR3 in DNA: TGTGCCAGCAGTTCCGGACGGGACACCGGGGAGCTGTTTTTT. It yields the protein CASSSGRDTGELFF.

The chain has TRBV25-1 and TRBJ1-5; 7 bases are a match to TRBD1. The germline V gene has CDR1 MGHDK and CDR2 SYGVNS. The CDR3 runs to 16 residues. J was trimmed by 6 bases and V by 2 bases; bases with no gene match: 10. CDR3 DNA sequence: TGTGCCAGCAGTGAAGGGACAGCGGGGATGAGTCAGCCCCAGCATTTT. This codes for CASSEGTAGMSQPQHF.

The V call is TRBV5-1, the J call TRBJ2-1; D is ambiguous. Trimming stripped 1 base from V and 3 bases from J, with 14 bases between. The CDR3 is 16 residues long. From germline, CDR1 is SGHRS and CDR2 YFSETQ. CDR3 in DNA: TGCGCCAGCAGCTTGATGAGTAGCCTGGGCTACAATGAGCAGTTCTTC. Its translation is CASSLMSSLGYNEQFF.